The 19 T cell receptor beta chains below were found in one sample sequenced in a study of control samples from healthy donors and cancer patients. The method was immunoSEQ multiplex PCR; TCRdb's version includes in-frame clones alone and lacks a portion of them. Among about 120,000 clones listed, approximately 90% were seen once. Sequenced input: blood. The source of these receptors is a man between 35 and 55 years old in good health.

The chain uses TRBV9 and TRBJ2-1; perhaps TRBD1 as D (7 bases). Germline lookup yields CDR1 SGDLS and CDR2 YYNGEE. V shed 4 bases and J shed 4 bases, with 15 bases lying between them. This CDR3 is 15 amino acids long. The CDR3 sequence is CASSRQGGLYNEQFF. CDR3 sequence (DNA): TGTGCCAGCAGCCGACAGGGAGGATTGTACAATGAGCAGTTCTTC.

The chain carries TRBV9 and TRBJ2-4; a weak D match, TRBD2 (5 bases). The V end lost 0 bases, the J end lost 9 bases, and 19 bases lay between the germline ends. The CDR3 totals 16 residues. Germline lookup yields CDR1 SGDLS and CDR2 YYNGEE. CDR3 loop: CASSVAPDPPGVIQYF. Written as DNA, the CDR3 is TGTGCCAGCAGCGTAGCTCCGGACCCACCCGGGGTCATTCAGTACTTC. Full variable domain (missing parts from reference TRBV9 and TRBJ2-4): DSGVTQTPKHLITATGQRVTLRCSPRSGDLSVYWYQQSLDQGLQFLIQYYNGEERAKGNILERFSAQQFPDLHSELNLSSLELGDSALYFCASSVAPDPPGVIQYFGAGTRLSVL.

This chain links TRBV6-1 with TRBJ2-5; the match to TRBD2 covers 16 bases. Trimming at V came to 3 bases and at J to 6 bases, leaving 10 bases not matched to a gene. The germline V gene encodes CDR1 MNHNS and CDR2 SASEGT. The length of the CDR3 is 18 residues. CDR3 residues: CASSETGTSGGAGKTQYF. The CDR3 nucleotides read TGTGCCAGCAGTGAGACCGGGACTAGCGGGGGGGCCGGAAAGACCCAGTACTTC.

V and J are TRBV11-2 and TRBJ1-5; D gene uncertain. The V end was cut by 0 bases, the J end by 6 bases, with 12 bases between. The CDR3 consists of 15 residues. Germline values: CDR1 SGHAT, CDR2 FQNNGV. The CDR3, as DNA: TGTGCCAGCAGCTTAGACGCTCTCGGGAGTCAGCCCCAGCATTTT. Its translation: CASSLDALGSQPQHF.

The V and J genes are TRBV5-4 and TRBJ1-2; D remains unclear. V was cut by 0 bases and J by 8 bases, with 11 bases left in between. Looked up from germline, CDR1 is SGHNT and CDR2 is YYREEE (reference sequence). The CDR3 length is 13 residues. CDR3: CASSLESSRGYTF. The CDR3 DNA is TGTGCCAGCAGCTTGGAAAGTTCTCGGGGCTACACCTTC. Using reference TRBV5-4 and TRBJ1-2 for the parts outside the CDR3, the full variable domain is ETGVTQSPTHLIKTRGQQVTLRCSSQSGHNTVSWYQQALGQGPQFIFQYYREEENGRGNFPPRFSGLQFPNYSSELNVNALELDDSALYLCASSLESSRGYTFGSGTRLTVV.

The genes are TRBV5-6 and TRBJ1-2; no definite D call. The CDR3 consists of 14 residues. V gave up 4 bases and J gave up 5 bases, with 15 bases separating them. From germline, CDR1 is SGHDT and CDR2 YYEEEE. CDR3 loop: CASSQDEGLYGYTF. CDR3 bases: TGTGCCAGCAGCCAGGATGAGGGTCTATATGGCTACACCTTC.

The chain is built from TRBV4-1 and TRBJ1-1, with a possible D match to TRBD1 (5 bases). Trimming removed 1 base at V and 11 bases at J, with 38 bases between. The CDR3 sequence is 21 residues long. CDR1 is MGHRA and CDR2 is YSYEKL in the germline V gene. The DNA for the CDR3 is TGCGCCAGCAGCCAAGTCCCCCCTGACGTCGATGGGCTGGAATGGAGGGACGGGGCTTTCTTT. Amino acid sequence: CASSQVPPDVDGLEWRDGAFF.

V usage is TRBV5-4 and J usage is TRBJ1-3; TRBD1 matches at 8 bases. CDR1 and CDR2 from the germline V gene are SGHNT and YYREEE (reference sequence). With V trimmed by 0 bases and J by 2 bases, 1 base remained unmatched. The CDR3 sequence is 15 residues long. CDR3 protein: CASSLEQGAGNTIYF. For the CDR3, the DNA is TGTGCCAGCAGCTTGGAACAGGGGGCTGGAAACACCATATATTTT. The variable domain in full, completed from reference TRBV5-4 and TRBJ1-3, reads ETGVTQSPTHLIKTRGQQVTLRCSSQSGHNTVSWYQQALGQGPQFIFQYYREEENGRGNFPPRFSGLQFPNYSSELNVNALELDDSALYLCASSLEQGAGNTIYFGEGSWLTVV.

This clone was recorded once. This chain links TRBV18 with TRBJ2-3, with 7 positions matching TRBD1. V shed 0 bases, J shed 6 bases, and the junction held 9 bases outside the gene matches. CDR1 is KGHSH, CDR2 LQKENI, per germline. This CDR3 spans 16 amino acids. The CDR3 DNA reads as TGTGCCAGCTCACCACCTATAACAGGGGATTGGGATACGCAGTATTTT. It encodes CASSPPITGDWDTQYF.

This chain connects TRBV3-1 (or the pseudogene TRBV3-2) to TRBJ2-5; D is unclear. V dropped 0 bases and J dropped 3 bases, with 8 bases sitting between them. The CDR3 sequence is 14 residues long. CDR1 LGHDT and CDR2 YNNKEL come from the germline V gene (reference sequence). The CDR3 sequence: CASSQDPIKETQYF. Here the CDR3 DNA reads TGTGCCAGCAGCCAAGATCCTATCAAAGAGACCCAGTACTTC.

V usage is TRBV5-1 and J usage is TRBJ2-2; possibly TRBD1 for D (5 bases). This CDR3 comprises 16 residues. Trimming took off 5 bases at V and 6 bases at J, with 20 bases between the two ends. In germline, CDR1 is SGHRS, CDR2 YFSETQ. For the CDR3, the DNA is TGCGCCAGCAGACCCCGGCCGGAAGGGGATTCCGGGGAGCTGTTTTTT. This sequence encodes CASRPRPEGDSGELFF.

The rearrangement links TRBV6-2 or TRBV6-3 to TRBJ2-3; D call uncertain. CDR3 length: 16 amino acids. The V and J ends lost 3 bases and 2 bases respectively, with 15 bases between them. Germline V CDR1 and CDR2: MNHEY, SVGEGT. The CDR3 loop reads CASSYADPVITDTQYF. DNA of the CDR3: TGTGCCAGCAGTTATGCGGACCCAGTGATCACAGATACGCAGTATTTT.

V and J are TRBV14 and TRBJ1-1; D call uncertain. Germline lookup yields CDR1 SGHDN and CDR2 FVKESK. The CDR3 is 13 residues long. V was clipped by 0 bases and J by 3 bases, with 5 bases between them. The chain's CDR3 is CASSQDRYTEAFF. The CDR3 DNA reads as TGTGCCAGCAGCCAAGATCGATACACTGAAGCTTTCTTT.

This chain links TRBV6-6 with TRBJ2-1; D is unclear. The V and J ends lost 6 bases and 0 bases respectively, with 15 bases between them. There are 16 residues in the CDR3. Germline-derived CDR1 and CDR2 are MNHNY and SVGAGI (reference sequence). DNA of the CDR3: TGTGCCAGCAGGGCGTCTGTCGTAAGCTCCTACAATGAGCAGTTCTTC. Encoded protein: CASRASVVSSYNEQFF.

The chain carries TRBV9 and TRBJ2-7; D possibly corresponds to TRBD2 (6 bases). Trimming removed 0 bases at V and 2 bases at J, with 12 bases between. Germline V CDR1 and CDR2: SGDLS, YYNGEE. This CDR3 has 15 amino acids. Here the CDR3 reads CASSVDPGDPYEQYF. CDR3 bases: TGTGCCAGCAGCGTAGATCCGGGGGACCCCTACGAGCAGTACTTC.

The rearrangement links TRBV7-9 to TRBJ2-1, with 9 nucleotides matching TRBD1. V shed 7 bases and J 3 bases; nucleotides not matched to a gene: 7. The CDR3 runs 15 residues. CDR1 is SEHNR, CDR2 FQNEAQ, per germline (reference sequence). As DNA, the CDR3 is TGTGCCAGCACCCCATGGGGACAGGGCTACAATGAGCAGTTCTTC. Protein: CASTPWGQGYNEQFF.

The rearrangement joins TRBV5-6 to TRBJ2-2, with D uncertain. CDR3 length: 13 residues. CDR1 and CDR2 (germline): SGHDT, YYEEEE. With 1 base removed from V and 6 bases from J, the gap between germline ends came to 7 bases. The CDR3 loop is CASSLSGPGELFF. The CDR3 bases are TGTGCCAGCAGCTTGTCTGGTCCCGGGGAGCTGTTTTTT.

CDR3 protein: CASSNRGQWGYTF. CDR3 DNA sequence: TGTGCCAGCAGTAACAGGGGGCAATGGGGCTACACCTTC. The chain is built from TRBV6-5 and TRBJ1-2; TRBD1 agrees at 9 bases. CDR1 MNHEY and CDR2 SVGAGI come from the germline V gene. J lost 8 bases, V lost 5 bases, and 6 bases had no gene match. This CDR3 contains 13 residues.

The J gene is TRBJ1-6, the V gene TRBV2; D call uncertain. The ends were cut back, 4 bases at V and 6 bases at J, with 7 bases in the middle. The germline gives CDR1 SNHLY, CDR2 FYNNEI. The CDR3 runs 13 residues. DNA for the CDR3: TGTGCCAGCAGTGTGGGCGTTAATTCACCCCTCCACTTT. Translated, it gives CASSVGVNSPLHF.